This TCR beta chain comes out of a study of blood T cell repertoires in COVID-19. Study context: Material from acute and convalescent COVID-19 was sourced from the United States, Italy and Spain. T cells, B-cell-depleted T cells, or PBMCs provided the cDNA or gDNA that served as material.

The assay was immunoSEQ multiplex PCR, and TCRdb's table has in-frame clones only and misses some. The sample holds about 190,000 clones, roughly 90% seen once. The length of the CDR3 is 14 residues. After removal of 5 bases from V and 0 bases from J, the junction contained 3 bases not matched to a gene. In germline, CDR1 is MNHEY, CDR2 SVGAGI. This clonotype was obtained from a man aged 18-30 years with active or convalescent COVID-19. Sequencing used peripheral blood. The chain couples TRBV6-5 to TRBJ1-2; 7 nucleotides match TRBD1. In DNA form, the CDR3 reads TGTGCCAGCAGTCAACAGGGGTCTAACTATGGCTACACCTTC. This codes for CASSQQGSNYGYTF.